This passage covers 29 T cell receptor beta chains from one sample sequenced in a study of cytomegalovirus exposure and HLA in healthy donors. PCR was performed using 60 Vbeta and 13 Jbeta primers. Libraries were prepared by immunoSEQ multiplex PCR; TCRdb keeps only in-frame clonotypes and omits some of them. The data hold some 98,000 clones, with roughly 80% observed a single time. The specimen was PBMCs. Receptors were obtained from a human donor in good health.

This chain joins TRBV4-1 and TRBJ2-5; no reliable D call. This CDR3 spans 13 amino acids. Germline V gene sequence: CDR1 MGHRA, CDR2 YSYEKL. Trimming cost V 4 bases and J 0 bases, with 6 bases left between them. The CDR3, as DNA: TGCGCCAGCAGCCGAGCGTACCAAGAGACCCAGTACTTC. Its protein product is CASSRAYQETQYF.

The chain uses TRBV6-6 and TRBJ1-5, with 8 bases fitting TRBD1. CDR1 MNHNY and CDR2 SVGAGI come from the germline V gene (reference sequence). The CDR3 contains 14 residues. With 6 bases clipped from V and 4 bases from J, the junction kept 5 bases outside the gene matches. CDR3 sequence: CASSGQGRNQPQHF. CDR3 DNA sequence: TGTGCCAGCAGCGGACAGGGCCGAAATCAGCCCCAGCATTTT.

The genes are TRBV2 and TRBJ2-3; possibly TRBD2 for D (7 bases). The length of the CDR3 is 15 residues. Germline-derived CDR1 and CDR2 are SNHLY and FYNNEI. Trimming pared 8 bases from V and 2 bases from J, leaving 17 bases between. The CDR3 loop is CASGGGPPITDTQYF. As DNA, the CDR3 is TGTGCCAGCGGGGGGGGCCCTCCCATCACAGATACGCAGTATTTT.

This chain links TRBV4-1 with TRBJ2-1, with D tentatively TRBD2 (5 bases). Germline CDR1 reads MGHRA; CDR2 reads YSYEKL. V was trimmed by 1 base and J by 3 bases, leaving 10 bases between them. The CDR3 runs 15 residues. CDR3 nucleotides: TGCGCCAGCAGCCAAGCTAGCAAAGACTACAATGAGCAGTTCTTC. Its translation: CASSQASKDYNEQFF.

CDR3 DNA: TGTGCCAGCAGCTTAAATAAGCGGGGTTACACCGGGGAGCTGTTTTTT. Translated: CASSLNKRGYTGELFF. The V call is TRBV7-2, the J call TRBJ2-2, with 7 bases identical to TRBD2. From germline, CDR1 is SGHTA and CDR2 FQGNSA. The CDR3 runs to 16 residues. V shed 2 bases and J 3 bases; nucleotides not matched to a gene: 6.

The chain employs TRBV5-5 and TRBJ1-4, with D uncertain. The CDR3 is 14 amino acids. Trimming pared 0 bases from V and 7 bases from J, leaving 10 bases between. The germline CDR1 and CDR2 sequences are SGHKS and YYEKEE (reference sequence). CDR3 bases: TGTGCCAGCAGCTTGGAGTGGGCAAGTGAAAAACTGTTTTTT. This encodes CASSLEWASEKLFF.

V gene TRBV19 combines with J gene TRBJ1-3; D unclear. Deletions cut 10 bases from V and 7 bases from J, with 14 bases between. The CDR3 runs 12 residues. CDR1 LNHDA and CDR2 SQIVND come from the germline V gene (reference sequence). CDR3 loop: CATGEGGNTIYF. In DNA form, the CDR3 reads TGTGCCACCGGGGAAGGCGGCAACACCATATATTTT.

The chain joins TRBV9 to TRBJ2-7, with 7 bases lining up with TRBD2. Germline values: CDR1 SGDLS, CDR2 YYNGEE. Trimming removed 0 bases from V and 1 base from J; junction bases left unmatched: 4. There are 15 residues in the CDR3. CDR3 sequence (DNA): TGTGCCAGCAGCGTAGGGGCGGGAGTATCCTACGAGCAGTACTTC. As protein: CASSVGAGVSYEQYF.

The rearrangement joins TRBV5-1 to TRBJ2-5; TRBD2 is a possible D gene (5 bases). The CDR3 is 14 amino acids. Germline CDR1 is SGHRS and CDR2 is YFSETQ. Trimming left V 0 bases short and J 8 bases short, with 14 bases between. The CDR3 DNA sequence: TGCGCCAGCAGCTTGGAAGGTAGTCGGGGAACCCAGTACTTC. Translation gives CASSLEGSRGTQYF.

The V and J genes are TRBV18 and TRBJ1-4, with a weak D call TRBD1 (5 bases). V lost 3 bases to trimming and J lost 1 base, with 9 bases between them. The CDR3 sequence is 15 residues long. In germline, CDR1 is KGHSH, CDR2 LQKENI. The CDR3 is CASSPRQITNEKLFF. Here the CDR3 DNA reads TGTGCCAGCTCACCTCGACAGATAACTAATGAAAAACTGTTTTTT.

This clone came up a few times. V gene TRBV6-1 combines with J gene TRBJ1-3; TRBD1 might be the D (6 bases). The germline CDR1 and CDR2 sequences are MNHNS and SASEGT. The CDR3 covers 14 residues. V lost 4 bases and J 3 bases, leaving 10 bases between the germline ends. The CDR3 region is CASSGGLYGNTIYF. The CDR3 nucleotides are TGTGCCAGCAGTGGGGGGCTTTATGGAAACACCATATATTTT.

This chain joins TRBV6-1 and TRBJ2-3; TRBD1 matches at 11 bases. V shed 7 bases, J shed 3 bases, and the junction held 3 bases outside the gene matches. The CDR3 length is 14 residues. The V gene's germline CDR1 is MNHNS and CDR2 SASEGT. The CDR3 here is CASNRDRGTDTQYF. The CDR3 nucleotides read TGTGCCAGCAATAGGGACAGGGGGACAGATACGCAGTATTTT.

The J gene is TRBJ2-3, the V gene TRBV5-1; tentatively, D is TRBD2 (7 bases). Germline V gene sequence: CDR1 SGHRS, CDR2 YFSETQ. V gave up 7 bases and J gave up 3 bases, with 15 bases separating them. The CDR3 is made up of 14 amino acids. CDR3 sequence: CASSWGGRTDTQYF. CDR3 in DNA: TGCGCCAGCTCGTGGGGGGGCCGAACAGATACGCAGTATTTT.

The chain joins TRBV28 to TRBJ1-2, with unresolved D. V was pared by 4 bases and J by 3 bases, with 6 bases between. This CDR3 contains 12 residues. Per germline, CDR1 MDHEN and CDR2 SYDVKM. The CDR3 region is CASSSGDYGYTF. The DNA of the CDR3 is TGTGCCAGCAGTTCCGGGGACTATGGCTACACCTTC.

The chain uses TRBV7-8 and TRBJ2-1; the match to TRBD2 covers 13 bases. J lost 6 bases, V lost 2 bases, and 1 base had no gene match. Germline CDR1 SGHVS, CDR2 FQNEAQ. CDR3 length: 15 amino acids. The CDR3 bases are TGTGCCAGCAGCTTACGGACTAGCGGGAGCAATGAGCAGTTCTTC. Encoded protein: CASSLRTSGSNEQFF.

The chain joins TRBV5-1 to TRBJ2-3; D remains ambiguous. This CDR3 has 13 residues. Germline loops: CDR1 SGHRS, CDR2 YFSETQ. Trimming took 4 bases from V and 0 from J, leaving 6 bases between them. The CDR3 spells CASSPPSTDTQYF. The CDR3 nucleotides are TGCGCCAGCAGCCCCCCTAGCACAGATACGCAGTATTTT. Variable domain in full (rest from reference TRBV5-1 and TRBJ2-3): KAGVTQTPRYLIKTRGQQVTLSCSPISGHRSVSWYQQTPGQGLQFLFEYFSETQRNKGNFPGRFSGRQFSNSRSEMNVSTLELGDSALYLCASSPPSTDTQYFGPGTRLTVL.

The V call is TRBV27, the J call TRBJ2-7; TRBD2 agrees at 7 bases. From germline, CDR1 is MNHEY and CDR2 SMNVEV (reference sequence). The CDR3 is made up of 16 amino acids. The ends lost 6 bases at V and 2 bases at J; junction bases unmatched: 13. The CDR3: CASRQRAGRATYEQYF. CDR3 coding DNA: TGTGCCAGCAGGCAAAGAGCGGGACGCGCAACCTACGAGCAGTACTTC.

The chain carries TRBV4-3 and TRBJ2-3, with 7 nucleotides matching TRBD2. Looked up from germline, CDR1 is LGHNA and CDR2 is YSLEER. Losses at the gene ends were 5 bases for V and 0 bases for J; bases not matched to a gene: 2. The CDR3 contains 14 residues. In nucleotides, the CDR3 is TGCGCCAGCAGCGTTAGCGGGAGCACAGATACGCAGTATTTT. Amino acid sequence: CASSVSGSTDTQYF.

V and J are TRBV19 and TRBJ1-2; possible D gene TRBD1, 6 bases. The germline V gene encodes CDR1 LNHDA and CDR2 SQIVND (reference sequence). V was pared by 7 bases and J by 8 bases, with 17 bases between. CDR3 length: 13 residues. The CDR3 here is CASMGQGFGGYTF. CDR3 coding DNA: TGTGCCAGTATGGGGCAGGGGTTTGGCGGCTACACCTTC.

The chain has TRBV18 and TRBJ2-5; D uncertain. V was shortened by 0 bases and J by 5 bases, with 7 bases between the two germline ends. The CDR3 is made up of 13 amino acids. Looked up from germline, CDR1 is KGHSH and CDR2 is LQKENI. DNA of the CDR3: TGTGCCAGCTCACCACCCTTGAGGGAGACCCAGTACTTC. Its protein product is CASSPPLRETQYF.

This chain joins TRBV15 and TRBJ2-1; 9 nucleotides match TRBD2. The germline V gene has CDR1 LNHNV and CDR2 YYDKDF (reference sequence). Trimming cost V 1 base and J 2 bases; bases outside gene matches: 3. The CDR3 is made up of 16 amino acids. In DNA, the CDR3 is TGTGCCACCAGCAGAGGCTCTAGCGGGGCCTACAATGAGCAGTTCTTC. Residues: CATSRGSSGAYNEQFF. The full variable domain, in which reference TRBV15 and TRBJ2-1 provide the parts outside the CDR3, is DAMVIQNPRYQVTQFGKPVTLSCSQTLNHNVMYWYQQKSSQAPKLLFHYYDKDFNNEADTPDNFQSRRPNTSFCFLDIRSPGLGDTAMYLCATSRGSSGAYNEQFFGPGTRLTVL.

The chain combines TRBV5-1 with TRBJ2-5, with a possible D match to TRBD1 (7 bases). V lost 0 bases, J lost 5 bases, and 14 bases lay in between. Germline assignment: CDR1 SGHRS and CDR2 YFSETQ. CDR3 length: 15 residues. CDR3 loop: CASSLEAGGRETQYF. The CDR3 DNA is TGCGCCAGCAGCTTGGAGGCAGGGGGGAGGGAGACCCAGTACTTC.

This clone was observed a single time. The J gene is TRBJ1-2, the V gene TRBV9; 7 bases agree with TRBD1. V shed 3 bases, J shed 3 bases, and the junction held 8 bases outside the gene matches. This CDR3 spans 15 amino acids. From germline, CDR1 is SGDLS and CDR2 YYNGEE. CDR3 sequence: CASSAQTGLDYGYTF. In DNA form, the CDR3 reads TGTGCCAGCAGCGCCCAGACAGGGTTGGACTATGGCTACACCTTC.

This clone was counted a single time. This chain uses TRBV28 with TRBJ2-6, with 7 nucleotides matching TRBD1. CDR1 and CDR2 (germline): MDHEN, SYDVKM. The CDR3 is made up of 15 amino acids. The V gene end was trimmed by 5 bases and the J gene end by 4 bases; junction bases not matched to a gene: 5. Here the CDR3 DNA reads TGTGCCAGCAGTCTACCGACAGGGGGGGCCAACGTCCTGACTTTC. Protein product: CASSLPTGGANVLTF.

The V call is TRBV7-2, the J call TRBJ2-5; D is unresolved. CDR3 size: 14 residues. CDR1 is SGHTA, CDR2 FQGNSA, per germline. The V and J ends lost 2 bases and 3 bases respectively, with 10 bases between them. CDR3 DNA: TGTGCCAGCAGCTTATTTCGGTCGGAAGAGACCCAGTACTTC. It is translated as CASSLFRSEETQYF.

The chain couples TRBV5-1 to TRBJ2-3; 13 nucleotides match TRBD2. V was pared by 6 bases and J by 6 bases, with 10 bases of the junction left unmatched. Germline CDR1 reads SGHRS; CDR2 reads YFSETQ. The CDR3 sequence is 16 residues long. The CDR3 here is CASNHVGGLAGDTQYF. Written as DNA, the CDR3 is TGCGCCAGCAATCACGTGGGGGGACTAGCGGGGGATACGCAGTATTTT.

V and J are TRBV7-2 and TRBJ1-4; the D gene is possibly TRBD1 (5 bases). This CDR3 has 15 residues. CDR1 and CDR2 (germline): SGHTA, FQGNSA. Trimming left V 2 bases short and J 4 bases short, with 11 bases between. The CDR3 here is CASSLPGHSNEKLFF. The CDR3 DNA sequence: TGTGCCAGCAGCTTACCTGGACACAGTAATGAAAAACTGTTTTTT.

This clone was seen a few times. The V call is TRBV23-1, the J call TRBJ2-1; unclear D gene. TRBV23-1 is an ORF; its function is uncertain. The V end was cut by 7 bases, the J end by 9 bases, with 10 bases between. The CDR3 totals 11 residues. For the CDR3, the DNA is TGCGCCAGCACCGCAGTTCTTGAGCAGTTCTTC. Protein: CASTAVLEQFF.

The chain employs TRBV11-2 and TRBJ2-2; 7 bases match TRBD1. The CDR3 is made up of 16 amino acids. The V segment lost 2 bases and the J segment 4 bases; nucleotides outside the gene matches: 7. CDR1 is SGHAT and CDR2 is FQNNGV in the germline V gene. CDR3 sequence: CASSLPTGAGTGELFF. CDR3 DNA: TGTGCCAGCAGCTTACCAACAGGGGCGGGCACCGGGGAGCTGTTTTTT.